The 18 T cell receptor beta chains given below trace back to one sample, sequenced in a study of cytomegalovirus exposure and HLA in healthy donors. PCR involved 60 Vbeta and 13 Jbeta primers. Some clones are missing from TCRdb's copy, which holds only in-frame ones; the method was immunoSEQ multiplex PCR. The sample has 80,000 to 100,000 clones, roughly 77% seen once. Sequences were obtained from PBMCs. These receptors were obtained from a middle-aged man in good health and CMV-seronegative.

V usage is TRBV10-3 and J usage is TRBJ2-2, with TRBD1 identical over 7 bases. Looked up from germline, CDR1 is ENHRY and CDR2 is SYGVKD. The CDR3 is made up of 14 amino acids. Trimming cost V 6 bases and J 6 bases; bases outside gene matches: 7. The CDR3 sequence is CAIRRTGEAGELFF. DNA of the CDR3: TGTGCCATCAGGAGGACAGGCGAAGCCGGGGAGCTGTTTTTT.

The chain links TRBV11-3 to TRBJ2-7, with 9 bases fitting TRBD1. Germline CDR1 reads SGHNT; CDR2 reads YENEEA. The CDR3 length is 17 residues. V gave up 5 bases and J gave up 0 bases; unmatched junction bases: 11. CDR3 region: CASSPGQGKKNSYEQYF. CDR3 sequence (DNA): TGTGCCAGCAGCCCGGGACAGGGAAAAAAAAACTCCTACGAGCAGTACTTC.

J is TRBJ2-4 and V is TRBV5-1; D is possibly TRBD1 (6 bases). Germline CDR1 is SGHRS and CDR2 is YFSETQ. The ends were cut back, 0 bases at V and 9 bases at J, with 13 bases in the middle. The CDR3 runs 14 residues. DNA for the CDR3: TGCGCCAGCAGCTTGGAAGGGGGTAAGGGCATTCAGTACTTC. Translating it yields CASSLEGGKGIQYF. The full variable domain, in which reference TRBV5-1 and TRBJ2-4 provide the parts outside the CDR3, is KAGVTQTPRYLIKTRGQQVTLSCSPISGHRSVSWYQQTPGQGLQFLFEYFSETQRNKGNFPGRFSGRQFSNSRSEMNVSTLELGDSALYLCASSLEGGKGIQYFGAGTRLSVL.

This chain's CDR3 is CASSLRTSGGTEQFF. CDR3 DNA sequence: TGTGCCAGCAGCTTAAGGACTAGCGGGGGGACTGAGCAGTTCTTC. The V gene is TRBV13, the J gene TRBJ2-1; 14 nucleotides align to TRBD2. Germline CDR1 is PRHDT and CDR2 is FYEKMQ (reference sequence). Trimming removed 2 bases from V and 9 bases from J; junction bases left unmatched: 3. The CDR3 length is 15 residues.

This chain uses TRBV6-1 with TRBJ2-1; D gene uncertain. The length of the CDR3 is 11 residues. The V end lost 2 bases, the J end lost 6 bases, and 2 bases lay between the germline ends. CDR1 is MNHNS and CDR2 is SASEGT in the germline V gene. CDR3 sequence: CASSELNEQFF. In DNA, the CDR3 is TGTGCCAGCAGTGAACTCAATGAGCAGTTCTTC.

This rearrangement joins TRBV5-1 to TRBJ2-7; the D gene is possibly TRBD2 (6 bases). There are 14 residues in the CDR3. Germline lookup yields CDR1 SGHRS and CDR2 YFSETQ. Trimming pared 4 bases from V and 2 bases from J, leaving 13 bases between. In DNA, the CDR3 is TGCGCCAGCAGCCCCGGGACTGTCGCCTACGAGCAGTACTTC. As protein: CASSPGTVAYEQYF.

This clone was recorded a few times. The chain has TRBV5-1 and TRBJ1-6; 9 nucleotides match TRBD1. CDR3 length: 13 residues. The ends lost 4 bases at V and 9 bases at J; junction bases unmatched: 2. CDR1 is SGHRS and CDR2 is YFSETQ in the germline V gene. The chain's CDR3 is CASSPTGGSPLHF. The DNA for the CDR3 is TGCGCCAGCAGCCCGACAGGGGGTTCACCCCTCCACTTT.

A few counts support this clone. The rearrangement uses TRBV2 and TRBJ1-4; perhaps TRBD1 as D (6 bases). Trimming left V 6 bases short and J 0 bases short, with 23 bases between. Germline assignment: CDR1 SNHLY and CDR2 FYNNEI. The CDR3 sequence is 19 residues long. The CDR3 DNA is TGTGCCAGCAGCCCCGCTCCCGGGACAATAGGGACAACTAATGAAAAACTGTTTTTT. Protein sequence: CASSPAPGTIGTTNEKLFF. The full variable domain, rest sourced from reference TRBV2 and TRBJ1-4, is EPEVTQTPSHQVTQMGQEVILRCVPISNHLYFYWYRQILGQKVEFLVSFYNNEISEKSEIFDDQFSVERPDGSNFTLKIRSTKLEDSAMYFCASSPAPGTIGTTNEKLFFGSGTQLSVL.

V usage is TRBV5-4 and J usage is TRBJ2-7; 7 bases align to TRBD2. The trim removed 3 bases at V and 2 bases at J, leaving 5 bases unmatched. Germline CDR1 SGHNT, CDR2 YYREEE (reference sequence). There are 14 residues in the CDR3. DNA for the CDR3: TGTGCCAGCAGCTCCGGGACTAACCCCTACGAGCAGTACTTC. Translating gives CASSSGTNPYEQYF.

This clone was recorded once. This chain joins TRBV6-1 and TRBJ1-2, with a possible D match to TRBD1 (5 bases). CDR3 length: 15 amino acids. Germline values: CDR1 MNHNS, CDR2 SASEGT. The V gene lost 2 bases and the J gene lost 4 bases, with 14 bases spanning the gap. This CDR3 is CASSENRGGGYGYTF. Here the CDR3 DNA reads TGTGCCAGCAGTGAAAATAGGGGCGGGGGCTATGGCTACACCTTC.

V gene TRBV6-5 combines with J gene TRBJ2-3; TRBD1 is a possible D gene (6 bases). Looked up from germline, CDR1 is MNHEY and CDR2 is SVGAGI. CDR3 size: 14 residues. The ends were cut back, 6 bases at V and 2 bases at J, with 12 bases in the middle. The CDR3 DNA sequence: TGTGCCAGCAGGACAGGACAGCACACAGATACGCAGTATTTT. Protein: CASRTGQHTDTQYF.

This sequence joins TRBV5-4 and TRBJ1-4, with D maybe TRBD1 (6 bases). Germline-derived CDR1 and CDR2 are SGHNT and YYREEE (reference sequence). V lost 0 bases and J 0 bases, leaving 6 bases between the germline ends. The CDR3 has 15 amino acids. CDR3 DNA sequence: TGTGCCAGCAGCTTGGAGGGGGCAACTAATGAAAAACTGTTTTTT. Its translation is CASSLEGATNEKLFF.

The CDR3 coding sequence is TGTGCCAGCAGCTTATGGGGGGCTGAAGCTTTCTTT. Its protein product is CASSLWGAEAFF. V is TRBV11-2 and J is TRBJ1-1; a possible D gene is TRBD1 (5 bases). Trimming removed 2 bases at V and 6 bases at J, with 7 bases between. The germline V gene encodes CDR1 SGHAT and CDR2 FQNNGV. CDR3 length: 12 residues.

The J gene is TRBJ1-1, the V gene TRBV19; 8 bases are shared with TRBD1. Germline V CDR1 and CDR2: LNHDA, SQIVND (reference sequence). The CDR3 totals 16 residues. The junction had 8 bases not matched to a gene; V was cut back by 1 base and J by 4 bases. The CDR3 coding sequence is TGTGCCAGTAGTATAGTGAGGACAGGGATATCCACTGAAGCTTTCTTT. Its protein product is CASSIVRTGISTEAFF.

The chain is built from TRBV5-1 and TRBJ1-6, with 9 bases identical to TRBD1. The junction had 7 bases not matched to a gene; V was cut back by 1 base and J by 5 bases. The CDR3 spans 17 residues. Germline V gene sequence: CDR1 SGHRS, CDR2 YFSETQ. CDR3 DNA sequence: TGCGCCAGCAGCTTGAAAAGCCGGGACAGGGATAATTCACCCCTCCACTTT. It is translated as CASSLKSRDRDNSPLHF.

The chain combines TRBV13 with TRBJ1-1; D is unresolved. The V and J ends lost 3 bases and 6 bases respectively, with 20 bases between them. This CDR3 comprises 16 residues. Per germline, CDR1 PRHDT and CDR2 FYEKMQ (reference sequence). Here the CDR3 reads CASSFGPQVGAPEAFF. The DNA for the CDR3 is TGTGCCAGCAGCTTCGGCCCCCAGGTAGGTGCGCCTGAAGCTTTCTTT.

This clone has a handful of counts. In DNA form, the CDR3 reads TGTGCCAGCAGTGAATCTGGGACAAACCTACATAACTATGGCTACACCTTC. It translates to CASSESGTNLHNYGYTF. V is TRBV25-1 and J is TRBJ1-2; TRBD1 is a possible D gene (6 bases). The CDR3 covers 17 residues. Germline loops: CDR1 MGHDK, CDR2 SYGVNS. V shed 1 base and J shed 1 base, with 16 bases lying between them.

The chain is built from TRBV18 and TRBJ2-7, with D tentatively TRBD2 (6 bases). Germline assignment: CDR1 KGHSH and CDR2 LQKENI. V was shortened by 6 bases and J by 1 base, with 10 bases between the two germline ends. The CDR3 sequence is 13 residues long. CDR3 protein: CASSSAGSYEQYF. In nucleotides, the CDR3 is TGTGCCAGCTCCTCCGCGGGGTCCTACGAGCAGTACTTC.